This T cell receptor (beta chain) was found in a study of metastatic and nonmetastatic thyroid tumors. General study findings and limits: Within blood and tumor, benign nodules reportedly had significantly lower TCR beta diversity than malignant thyroid tumors did.

At least ten counts were recorded for this clone. The antigen is unknown. Thyroid surgery was performed in patients who had received no treatment beforehand. CDR3 length: 16 amino acids. CDR1 is MNHNS, CDR2 SASEGT, per germline. V dropped 5 bases and J dropped 1 base, with 15 bases sitting between them. Source study methods: Building a distant-metastasis classifier for papillary thyroid cancer drew on CDR3 differences across clinicopathological groups. TCRdb re-called the PCR reads with MiXCR. V and J calls and clone size were set by TCRdb, not the authors. This sample has some 33,000 clones, with 7.4% found just once.

The material sequenced was blood. The chain uses TRBV6-1 and TRBJ2-4; TRBD1 is a possible D gene (6 bases). The TCR sequence derives from a female donor with papillary thyroid cancer or a benign thyroid nodule (not recorded which). Some clones in this sample may be carry-over from other donors' samples. CDR3 DNA: TGTGCCAGCAGTTTCAACAGGGATCTGGCCAAAAACATTCAGTACTTC. Amino acid sequence: CASSFNRDLAKNIQYF.